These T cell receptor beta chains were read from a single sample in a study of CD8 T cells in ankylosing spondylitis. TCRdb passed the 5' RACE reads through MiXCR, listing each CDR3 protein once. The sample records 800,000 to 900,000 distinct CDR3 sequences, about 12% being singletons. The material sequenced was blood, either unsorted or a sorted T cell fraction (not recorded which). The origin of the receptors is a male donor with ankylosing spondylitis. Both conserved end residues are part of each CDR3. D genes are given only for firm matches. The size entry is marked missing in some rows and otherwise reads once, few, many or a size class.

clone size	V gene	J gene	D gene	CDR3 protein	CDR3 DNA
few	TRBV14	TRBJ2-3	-	CASSQGRLAHTDTQYF	TGTGCCAGCAGCCAAGGGAGGCTAGCCCACACAGATACGCAGTATTTT
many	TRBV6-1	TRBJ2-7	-	CASTISSYEQYF	TGTGCCAGCACCATAAGCTCCTACGAGCAGTACTTC
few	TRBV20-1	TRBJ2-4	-	CSAPPVAAKNIQYF	TGCAGTGCCCCACCGGTAGCGGCCAAAAACATTCAGTACTTC
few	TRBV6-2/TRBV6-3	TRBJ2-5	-	CASIDRREQETQYF	TGTGCCAGCATAGACAGGAGGGAACAAGAGACCCAGTACTTC
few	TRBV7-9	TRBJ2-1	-	CASSLKYGQNNEQFF	TGTGCCAGCAGCTTAAAGTACGGACAGAACAATGAGCAGTTCTTC
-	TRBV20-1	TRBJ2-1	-	CSAAQDPYNEQFF	TGCAGTGCCGCACAGGACCCCTACAATGAGCAGTTCTTC
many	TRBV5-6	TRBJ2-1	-	CASSPDGGSYNEQFF	TGTGCCAGCAGTCCCGACGGCGGATCCTACAATGAGCAGTTCTTC
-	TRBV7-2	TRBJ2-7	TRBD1	CASSSGQGIGQYF	TGTGCCAGCAGCTCGGGACAGGGGATTGGGCAGTACTTC
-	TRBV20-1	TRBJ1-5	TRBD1	CSAVPPTGSQPQHF	TGCAGTGCCGTTCCCCCGACAGGGAGTCAGCCCCAGCATTTT
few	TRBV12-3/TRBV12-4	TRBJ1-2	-	CASSFSGDPSNYGYTF	TGTGCCAGCAGTTTCTCCGGGGACCCCTCTAACTATGGCTACACCTTC
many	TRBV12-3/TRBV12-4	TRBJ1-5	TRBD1	CASSPTGRNQPQHF	TGTGCCAGCAGTCCGACAGGGAGAAATCAGCCCCAGCATTTT
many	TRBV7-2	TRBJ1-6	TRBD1	CASSFRGGNSPLHF	TGTGCCAGCAGCTTCAGGGGGGGGAATTCACCCCTCCACTTT
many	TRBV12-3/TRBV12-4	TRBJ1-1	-	CASSRQLNTEAFF	TGTGCCAGCAGCCGGCAGCTGAACACTGAAGCTTTCTTT